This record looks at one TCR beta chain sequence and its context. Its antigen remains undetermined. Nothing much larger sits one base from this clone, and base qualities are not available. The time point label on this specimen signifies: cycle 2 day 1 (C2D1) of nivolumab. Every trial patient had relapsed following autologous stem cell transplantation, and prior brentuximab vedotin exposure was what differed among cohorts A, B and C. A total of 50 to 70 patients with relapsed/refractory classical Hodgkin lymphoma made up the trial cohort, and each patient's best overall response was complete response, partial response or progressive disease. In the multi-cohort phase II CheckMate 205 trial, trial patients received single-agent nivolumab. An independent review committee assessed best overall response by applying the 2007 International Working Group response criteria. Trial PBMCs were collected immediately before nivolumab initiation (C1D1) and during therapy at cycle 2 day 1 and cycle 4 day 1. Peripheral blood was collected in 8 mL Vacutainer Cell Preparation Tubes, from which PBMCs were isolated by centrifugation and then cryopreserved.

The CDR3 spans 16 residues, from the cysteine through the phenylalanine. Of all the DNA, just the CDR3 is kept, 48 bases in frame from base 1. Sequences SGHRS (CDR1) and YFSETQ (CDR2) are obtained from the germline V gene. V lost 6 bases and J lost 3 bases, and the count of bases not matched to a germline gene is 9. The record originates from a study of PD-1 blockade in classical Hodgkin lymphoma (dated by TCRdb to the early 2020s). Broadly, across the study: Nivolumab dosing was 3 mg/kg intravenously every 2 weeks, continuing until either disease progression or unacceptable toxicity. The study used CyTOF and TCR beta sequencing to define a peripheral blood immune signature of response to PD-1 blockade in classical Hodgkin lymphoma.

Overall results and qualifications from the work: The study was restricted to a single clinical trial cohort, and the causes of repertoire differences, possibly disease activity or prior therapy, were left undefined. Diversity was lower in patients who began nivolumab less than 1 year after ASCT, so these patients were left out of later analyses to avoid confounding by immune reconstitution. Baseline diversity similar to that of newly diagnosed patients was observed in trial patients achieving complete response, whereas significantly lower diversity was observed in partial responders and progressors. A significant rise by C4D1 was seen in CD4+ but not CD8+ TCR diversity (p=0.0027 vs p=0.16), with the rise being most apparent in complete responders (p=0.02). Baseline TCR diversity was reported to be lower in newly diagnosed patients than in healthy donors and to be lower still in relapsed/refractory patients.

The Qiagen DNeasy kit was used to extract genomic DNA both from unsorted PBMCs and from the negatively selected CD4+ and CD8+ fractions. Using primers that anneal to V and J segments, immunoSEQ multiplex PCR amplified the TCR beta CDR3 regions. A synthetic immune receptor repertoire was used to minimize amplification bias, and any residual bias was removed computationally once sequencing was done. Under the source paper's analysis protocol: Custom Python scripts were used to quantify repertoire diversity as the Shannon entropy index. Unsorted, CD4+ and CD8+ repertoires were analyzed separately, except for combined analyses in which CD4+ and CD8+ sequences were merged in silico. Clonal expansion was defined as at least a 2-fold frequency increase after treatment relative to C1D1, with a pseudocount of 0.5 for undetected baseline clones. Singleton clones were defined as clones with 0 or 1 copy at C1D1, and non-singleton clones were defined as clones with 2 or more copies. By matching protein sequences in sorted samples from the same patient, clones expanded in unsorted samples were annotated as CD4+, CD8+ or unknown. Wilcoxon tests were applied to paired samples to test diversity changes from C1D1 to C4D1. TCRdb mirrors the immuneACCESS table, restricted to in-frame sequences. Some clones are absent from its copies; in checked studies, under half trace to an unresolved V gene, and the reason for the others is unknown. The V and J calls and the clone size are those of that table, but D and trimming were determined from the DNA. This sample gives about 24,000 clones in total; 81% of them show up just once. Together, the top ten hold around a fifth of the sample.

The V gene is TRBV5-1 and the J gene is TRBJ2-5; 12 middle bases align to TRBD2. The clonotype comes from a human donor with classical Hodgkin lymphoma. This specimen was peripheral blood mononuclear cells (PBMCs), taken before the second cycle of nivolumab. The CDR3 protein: CASNSRLAGDKETQYF. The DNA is TGCGCCAGCAATAGCCGACTAGCGGGAGATAAAGAGACCCAGTACTTC.